This T cell receptor (beta chain) was profiled in a study of T cells in Graves' hyperthyroidism and ophthalmopathy. Diagnostic decisions used clinical symptoms, serum thyroxine and TRAb, thyroid ultrasound and orbital computed tomography. In its sample, this clonotype was seen a few times. RNA transcripts were the template for amplifying TCR beta CDR3 regions. During a first-round RT-PCR of the TCR CDR3, the HTBI primer set was used. MiXCR, run by TCRdb on the multiplex PCR reads, gives a single entry per CDR3 protein. The sample includes around 620,000 distinct CDR3 sequences, 15% to 20% seen only once; the top ten take 3.8%. CDR1 and CDR2 from the germline V gene are SQVTM and ANQGSEA. V dropped 5 bases and J dropped 8 bases, with 13 bases sitting between them. This CDR3 has 13 residues.

The sample taken for sequencing was blood. The genes are TRBV29-1 and TRBJ1-6; TRBD1 might be the D (6 bases). The sequence derives from a woman in her 30s with Graves' hyperthyroidism. CDR3 coding DNA: TGCAGCGTTAGATTAAGGACAGATTCACCCCTCCACTTT. It translates to CSVRLRTDSPLHF.